These 8 T cell receptor beta chains came from one sample sequenced in a study of CD8 T cell repertoires and HIV-1 epitope variants. TCRdb keeps only in-frame clones here, not all; method: immunoSEQ multiplex PCR. Counted here are tens of thousands of clones, roughly 81% occurring once; the ten biggest clones make up about a quarter. Input material: uncultured baseline CD8+ T cells from peripheral blood mononuclear cells (PBMCs). These receptors were obtained from a male donor with HIV.

In nucleotides, the CDR3 is TGTGCCAGCAGCTTGGACTGGAACTATGGCTACACCTTC. Translated, it gives CASSLDWNYGYTF. The chain employs TRBV6-1 and TRBJ1-2, with no clear D. CDR3 length equals 13 residues. The V end was cut by 6 bases, the J end by 2 bases, with 10 bases between. Germline-derived CDR1 and CDR2 are MNHNS and SASEGT.

This chain joins TRBV2 and TRBJ1-1; unclear D gene. This CDR3 region has 13 residues. The germline V and J ends were trimmed by 11 bases and 5 bases, with 18 bases remaining between them. Per germline, CDR1 SNHLY and CDR2 FYNNEI. The CDR3 protein is CAAVEGTWTEAFF. CDR3 coding DNA: TGTGCCGCCGTCGAGGGAACATGGACTGAAGCTTTCTTT.

The table lists this clone with many counts. V usage is TRBV2 and J usage is TRBJ1-6, with 7 positions matching TRBD1. This CDR3 contains 15 residues. CDR1 and CDR2 from the germline V gene are SNHLY and FYNNEI. After removal of 0 bases from V and 10 bases from J, the junction contained 6 bases not matched to a gene. DNA for the CDR3: TGTGCCAGCAGTGAAGCGTTACAGGGGAACTCACCCCTCCACTTT. Amino acids: CASSEALQGNSPLHF.

The gene calls are TRBV19 and TRBJ1-1; D gene uncertain. V was clipped by 5 bases and J by 1 base, with 8 bases between them. The CDR3 consists of 13 residues. Germline V lookup: CDR1 LNHDA, CDR2 SQIVND (reference sequence). CDR3 sequence reads: CASSAAANTEAFF. The CDR3 nucleotides read TGTGCCAGTAGTGCCGCAGCGAACACTGAAGCTTTCTTT. The whole variable domain, remainder taken from reference TRBV19 and TRBJ1-1, is DGGITQSPKYLFRKEGQNVTLSCEQNLNHDAMYWYRQDPGQGLRLIYYSQIVNDFQKGDIAEGYSVSREKKESFPLTVTSAQKNPTAFYLCASSAAANTEAFFGQGTRLTVV.

The table lists this clone with a count of one. The chain carries TRBV19 and TRBJ1-2; D is unclear. V was pared by 0 bases and J by 1 base, with 9 bases between. This CDR3 contains 15 residues. Germline V gives CDR1 LNHDA, CDR2 SQIVND (reference sequence). This chain's CDR3 is CASSIEVASNYGYTF. The CDR3, as DNA: TGTGCCAGTAGTATAGAGGTAGCCAGTAACTATGGCTACACCTTC.

The chain links TRBV6-5 to TRBJ1-6; possibly TRBD1 for D (6 bases). Germline lookup yields CDR1 MNHEY and CDR2 SVGAGI. The CDR3 spans 14 residues. Trimming left V 6 bases short and J 7 bases short, with 13 bases between. The CDR3 DNA follows: TGTGCCAGCAGCGAGTCAGGGGTAAATTCACCCCTCCACTTT. Its protein product is CASSESGVNSPLHF.

The chain carries TRBV7-2 and TRBJ2-7, with unresolved D. Germline V gene lookup returns CDR1 SGHTA and CDR2 FQGNSA. This CDR3 region has 12 residues. V shed 5 bases and J shed 3 bases, with 8 bases lying between them. The CDR3 sequence: CASSADRYEQYF. As DNA, the CDR3 is TGTGCCAGCAGCGCGGACCGCTACGAGCAGTACTTC.

This chain uses TRBV7-9 with TRBJ1-4; 7 nucleotides match TRBD1. Trimming at V came to 5 bases and at J to 0 bases, leaving 3 bases not matched to a gene. Germline V gene sequence: CDR1 SEHNR, CDR2 FQNEAQ (reference sequence). The length of the CDR3 is 15 residues. The CDR3 DNA follows: TGTGCCAGCAGCCCGGGACAGACAACTAATGAAAAACTGTTTTTT. Its translation: CASSPGQTTNEKLFF.